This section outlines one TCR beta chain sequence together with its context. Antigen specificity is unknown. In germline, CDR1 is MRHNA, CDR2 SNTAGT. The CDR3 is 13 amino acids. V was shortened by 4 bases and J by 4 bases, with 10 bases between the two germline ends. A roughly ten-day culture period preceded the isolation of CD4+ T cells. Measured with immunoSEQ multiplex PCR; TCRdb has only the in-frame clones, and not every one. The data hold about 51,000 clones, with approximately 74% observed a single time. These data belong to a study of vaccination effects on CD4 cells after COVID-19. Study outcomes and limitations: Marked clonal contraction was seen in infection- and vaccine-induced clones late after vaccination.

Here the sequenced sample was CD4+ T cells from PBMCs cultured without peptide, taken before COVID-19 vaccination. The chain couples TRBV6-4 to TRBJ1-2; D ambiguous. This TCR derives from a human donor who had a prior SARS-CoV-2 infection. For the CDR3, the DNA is TGTGCCAGCAGTGCAGGCAGCAGCTATGGCTACACCTTC. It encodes CASSAGSSYGYTF.